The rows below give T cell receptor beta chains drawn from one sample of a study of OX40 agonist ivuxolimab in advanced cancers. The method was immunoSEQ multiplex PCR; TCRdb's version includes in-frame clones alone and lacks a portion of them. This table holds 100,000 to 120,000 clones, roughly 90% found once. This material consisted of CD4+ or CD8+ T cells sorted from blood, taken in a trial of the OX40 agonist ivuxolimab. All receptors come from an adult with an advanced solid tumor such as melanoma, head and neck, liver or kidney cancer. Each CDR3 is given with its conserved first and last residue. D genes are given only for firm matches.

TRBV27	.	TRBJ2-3	TGTGCCAGCGTGGGGTGGGGCAGCACAGATACGCAGTATTTT	CASVGWGSTDTQYF
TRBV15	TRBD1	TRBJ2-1	TGTGCCACCAGCAGAGGACAGGGGGCCGATGAGCAGTTCTTC	CATSRGQGADEQFF
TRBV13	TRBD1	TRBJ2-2	TGTGCCAGCAGCTTAGGGAGGGGGCGCAGGGACACCGGGGAGCTGTTTTTT	CASSLGRGRRDTGELFF
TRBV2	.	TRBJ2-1	TGTGCCAGCAGTGATATAAGGGGCATTTTTACAGTTAATGAGCAGTTCTTC	CASSDIRGIFTVNEQFF
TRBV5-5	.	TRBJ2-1	TGTGCCAGCAGAACCGGGCTCCCCGAGGTCGGGCAGTTCTTC	CASRTGLPEVGQFF
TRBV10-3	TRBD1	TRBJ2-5	TGTGCCATCAGTGAGTCTGTCGGGACAGGGGGGGAGACCCAGTACTTC	CAISESVGTGGETQYF
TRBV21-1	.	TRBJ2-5	TGTGCCAGCAGCAAAGTTTCTCCTAGCGGGGGGCCCCAAGAGACCCAGTACTTC	CASSKVSPSGGPQETQYF
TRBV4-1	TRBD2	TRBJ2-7	TGCGCCAGCAGCCAATCGAAGGGACTAGCGGATCGAACCTACGAGCAGTACTTC	CASSQSKGLADRTYEQYF
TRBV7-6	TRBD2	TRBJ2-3	TGTGCCAGCAGCCCACTAGCGGGGGCTTCTCAAGATACGCAGTATTTT	CASSPLAGASQDTQYF
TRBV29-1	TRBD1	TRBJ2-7	TGCAGCGTTACCCCGGGACAGACCCACGAGCAGTACTTC	CSVTPGQTHEQYF